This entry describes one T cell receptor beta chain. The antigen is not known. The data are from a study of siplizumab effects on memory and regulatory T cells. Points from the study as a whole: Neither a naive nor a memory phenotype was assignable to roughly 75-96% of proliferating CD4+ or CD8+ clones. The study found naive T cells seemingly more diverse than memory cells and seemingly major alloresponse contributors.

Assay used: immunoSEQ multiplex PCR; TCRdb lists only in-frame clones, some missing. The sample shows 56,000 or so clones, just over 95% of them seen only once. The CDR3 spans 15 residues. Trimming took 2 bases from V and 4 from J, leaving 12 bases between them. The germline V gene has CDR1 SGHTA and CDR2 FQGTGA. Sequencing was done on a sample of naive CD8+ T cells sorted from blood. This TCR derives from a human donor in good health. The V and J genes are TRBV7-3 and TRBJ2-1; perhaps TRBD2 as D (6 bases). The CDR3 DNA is TGTGCCAGCAGCTTATCTGGCGGGGAGTACAATGAGCAGTTCTTC. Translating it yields CASSLSGGEYNEQFF. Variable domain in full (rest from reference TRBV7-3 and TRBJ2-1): GAGVSQTPSNKVTEKGKYVELRCDPISGHTALYWYRQSLGQGPEFLIYFQGTGAADDSGLPNDRFFAVRPEGSVSTLKIQRTERGDSAVYLCASSLSGGEYNEQFFGPGTRLTVL.